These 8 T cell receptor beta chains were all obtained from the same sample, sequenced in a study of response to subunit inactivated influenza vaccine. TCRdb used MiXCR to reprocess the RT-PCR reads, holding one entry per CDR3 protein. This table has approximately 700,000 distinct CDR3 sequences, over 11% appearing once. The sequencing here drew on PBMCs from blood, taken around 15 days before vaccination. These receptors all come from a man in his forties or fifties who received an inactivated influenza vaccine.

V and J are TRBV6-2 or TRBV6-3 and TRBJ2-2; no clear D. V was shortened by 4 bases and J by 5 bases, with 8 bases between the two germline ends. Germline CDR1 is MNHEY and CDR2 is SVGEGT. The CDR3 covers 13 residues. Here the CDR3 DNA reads TGTGCCAGCAGTTCCATAGGAACCGGGGAGCTGTTTTTT. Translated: CASSSIGTGELFF.

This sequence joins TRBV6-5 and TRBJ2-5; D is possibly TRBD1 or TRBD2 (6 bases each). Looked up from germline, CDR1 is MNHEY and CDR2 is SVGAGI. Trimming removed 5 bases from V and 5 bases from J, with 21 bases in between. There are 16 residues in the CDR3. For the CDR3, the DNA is TGTGCCAGCAGTCACGACAGGTTACGGGCGGGGGAGACCCAGTACTTC. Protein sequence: CASSHDRLRAGETQYF.

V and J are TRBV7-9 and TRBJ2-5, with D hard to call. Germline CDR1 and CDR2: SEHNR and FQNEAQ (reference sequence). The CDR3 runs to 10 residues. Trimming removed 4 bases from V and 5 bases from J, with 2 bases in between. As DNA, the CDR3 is TGTGCCAGCAGCTGGGAGACCCAGTACTTC. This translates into CASSWETQYF.

The CDR3 DNA reads as TGTGCCAGCAGCTTCTCTTGGGGTTCCTACGAGCAGTACTTC. It codes for CASSFSWGSYEQYF. The chain combines TRBV7-2 with TRBJ2-7, with unresolved D. The germline V and J ends were trimmed by 3 bases and 1 base, with 10 bases remaining between them. The germline V gene encodes CDR1 SGHTA and CDR2 FQGNSA. The CDR3 runs 14 residues.

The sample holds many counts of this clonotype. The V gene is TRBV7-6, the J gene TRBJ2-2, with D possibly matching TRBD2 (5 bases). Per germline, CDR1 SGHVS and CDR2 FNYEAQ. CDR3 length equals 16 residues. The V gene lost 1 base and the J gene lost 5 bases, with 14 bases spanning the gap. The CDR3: CASSLEGDLMTGELFF. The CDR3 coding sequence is TGTGCCAGCAGCTTAGAGGGAGACCTAATGACCGGGGAGCTGTTTTTT.

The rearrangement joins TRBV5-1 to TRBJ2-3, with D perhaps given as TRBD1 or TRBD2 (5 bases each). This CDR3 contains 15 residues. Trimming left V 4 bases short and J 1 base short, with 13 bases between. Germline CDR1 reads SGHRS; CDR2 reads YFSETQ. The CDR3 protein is CASSQKVGGTDTQYF. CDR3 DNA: TGCGCCAGCAGCCAAAAAGTGGGGGGCACAGATACGCAGTATTTT. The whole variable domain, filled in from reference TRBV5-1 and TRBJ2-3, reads KAGVTQTPRYLIKTRGQQVTLSCSPISGHRSVSWYQQTPGQGLQFLFEYFSETQRNKGNFPGRFSGRQFSNSRSEMNVSTLELGDSALYLCASSQKVGGTDTQYFGPGTRLTVL.

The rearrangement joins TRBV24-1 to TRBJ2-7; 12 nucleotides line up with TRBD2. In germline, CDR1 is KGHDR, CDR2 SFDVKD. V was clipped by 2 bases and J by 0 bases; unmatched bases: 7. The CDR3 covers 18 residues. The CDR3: CATSDSKPTSGSSYEQYF. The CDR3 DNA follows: TGTGCCACCAGTGATTCCAAACCGACTAGCGGGAGCTCCTACGAGCAGTACTTC.

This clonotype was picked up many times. For the CDR3, the DNA is TGTGCCATCAGTGGGGACAGCAATGAGCAGTTCTTC. Translation gives CAISGDSNEQFF. The V and J genes are TRBV10-3 and TRBJ2-1, with 7 bases identical to TRBD1. From germline, CDR1 is ENHRY and CDR2 SYGVKD. With V trimmed by 4 bases and J by 6 bases, 0 bases remained unmatched. The CDR3 consists of 12 residues.